These T cell receptor beta chains were read from a single sample in a study of cytomegalovirus exposure and HLA in healthy donors. The method was immunoSEQ multiplex PCR; TCRdb's version includes in-frame clones alone and lacks a portion of them. The data contain more than 150,000 clones, about 80% of them singletons. The sequenced sample was PBMCs. All receptors derive from a woman between 18 and 29 years old in good health and CMV-seropositive. Each CDR3 is given with its conserved first and last residue. Each record gives: J gene, V gene, clone size, D gene, CDR3 protein, CDR3 DNA. A D gene is named only where the DNA matches it firmly. The listing skips clone size in some rows; elsewhere it reads once, few, many or a size class.

j_gene: TRBJ2-2
v_gene: TRBV6-4
abundance: NA
d_gene: TRBD2
CDR3aa: CASSDSTSGENTGELFF
CDR3nt: TGTGCCAGCAGTGACTCTACTAGCGGGGAGAACACCGGGGAGCTGTTTTTT

j_gene: TRBJ1-1
v_gene: TRBV7-3
abundance: NA
d_gene: NA
CDR3aa: CASSLTHTNTEAFF
CDR3nt: TGTGCCAGCAGCTTAACACACACGAACACTGAAGCTTTCTTT

j_gene: TRBJ2-2
v_gene: TRBV2
abundance: NA
d_gene: NA
CDR3aa: CASSADGEDTGELFF
CDR3nt: TGTGCCAGCAGCGCCGACGGGGAGGACACCGGGGAGCTGTTTTTT

j_gene: TRBJ2-6
v_gene: TRBV4-2
abundance: NA
d_gene: NA
CDR3aa: CASSRVEGSPAGANVLTF
CDR3nt: TGTGCCAGCAGCCGAGTGGAGGGCTCGCCGGCTGGGGCCAACGTCCTGACTTTC

j_gene: TRBJ1-1
v_gene: TRBV27
abundance: NA
d_gene: NA
CDR3aa: CASSLTGNTEAFF
CDR3nt: TGTGCCAGCAGTCTGACGGGAAACACTGAAGCTTTCTTT

j_gene: TRBJ2-1
v_gene: TRBV6-1
abundance: few
d_gene: TRBD2
CDR3aa: CASSGELAGSNEQFF
CDR3nt: TGTGCCAGCAGTGGAGAACTAGCGGGTTCTAATGAGCAGTTCTTC

j_gene: TRBJ1-1
v_gene: TRBV10-3
abundance: NA
d_gene: TRBD1
CDR3aa: CASGIVGTAAFF
CDR3nt: TGTGCCTCAGGGATTGTCGGGACAGCAGCTTTCTTT

j_gene: TRBJ2-2
v_gene: TRBV7-3
abundance: NA
d_gene: NA
CDR3aa: CASSLLNTGELFF
CDR3nt: TGTGCCAGCAGTCTCCTGAACACCGGGGAGCTGTTTTTT

j_gene: TRBJ1-1
v_gene: TRBV7-3
abundance: NA
d_gene: NA
CDR3aa: CASSREMNTEAFF
CDR3nt: TGTGCCAGCAGCCGAGAGATGAACACTGAAGCTTTCTTT

j_gene: TRBJ1-5
v_gene: TRBV7-8
abundance: NA
d_gene: NA
CDR3aa: CASSFRDPNQPQHF
CDR3nt: TGTGCCAGCAGCTTCAGGGATCCGAATCAGCCCCAGCATTTT

j_gene: TRBJ2-5
v_gene: TRBV7-9
abundance: NA
d_gene: NA
CDR3aa: CASTLLETQYF
CDR3nt: TGTGCCAGCACCCTACTGGAGACCCAGTACTTC

j_gene: TRBJ2-7
v_gene: TRBV5-6
abundance: few
d_gene: TRBD2
CDR3aa: CASSSRLASYEQYF
CDR3nt: TGTGCCAGCAGCTCCCGACTAGCGTCTTACGAGCAGTACTTC

j_gene: TRBJ2-5
v_gene: TRBV11-1
abundance: once
d_gene: NA
CDR3aa: CASSFKETQYF
CDR3nt: TGTGCCAGCAGTTTTAAAGAGACCCAGTACTTC

j_gene: TRBJ1-3
v_gene: TRBV5-1
abundance: few
d_gene: NA
CDR3aa: CASREKVDSGNTIYF
CDR3nt: TGCGCCAGCAGGGAGAAGGTTGACTCTGGAAACACCATATATTTT